The following is a TCR beta chain sequence with its context. Only a few counts were recorded for this clone. Its antigen remains unidentified. Base qualities are not at hand, and no much larger clone is one base apart. The germline V gene gives CDR1 as SNHLY and CDR2 as FYNNEI. The CDR3, cysteine through phenylalanine, is 18 amino acids long. The entry retains the CDR3 DNA only, 54 bases that are in frame from base 1. V is reduced by 7 bases and J by 1 base, leaving a spacing of 24 bases between them. These data come from a study of CD8+ T cells in alopecia areata listed by TCRdb under 2018. Concerning the study at large: The treated patients took part in an open-label pilot trial in which moderate-to-severe alopecia areata was treated with oral tofacitinib at 5 to 10 mg twice daily. Tofacitinib was given for 6 to 18 months, followed by 6 months of follow-up off drug to assess delayed response and recurrence. For the treated patients, the SALT score, which quantifies what percentage of scalp surface area is affected, served as the measure of disease severity. To study T cell clonal expansion in alopecia areata, the researchers applied high-throughput TCRbeta sequencing to both the C3H/HeJ mouse model and human patients. In humans, TCRbeta sequencing was performed on scalp tissue and on sorted CD4+ and CD8+ peripheral blood T cells from healthy controls and from patients with patchy or totalis/universalis alopecia areata. Patients on tofacitinib were biopsied at baseline and after 4 and 24 weeks of treatment, and several of the patients also had a later scalp biopsy. Scalp clonality was compared across normal scalp (n=4), patchy alopecia areata scalp (n=8), and alopecia totalis/universalis scalp (n=8). RNA was obtained with the PAXgene miRNA kit for fixed scalp, the miRNeasy kit for PBMCs, and the RNeasy kit for mouse skin. TCRbeta CDR3 regions were amplified by immunoSEQ multiplex PCR using 35 Vbeta forward and 13 Jbeta reverse primers.

Receptor amplification or capture employed the immunoSEQ multiplex PCR assay. RNA was extracted from all samples and reverse transcribed into cDNA, which served as template for TCR sequencing. SuperScript III was used for first-strand cDNA synthesis, primed with a 2:1 mix of oligo-dT and random hexamers. Amplification bias was assessed with a synthetic immune receptor repertoire, and residual bias was removed computationally. On the authors' methods: Raw reads were preprocessed for error removal, and CDR3 was defined according to IMGT conventions as running from the conserved cysteine to phenylalanine. Clonality was computed by normalizing Shannon entropy by log2 of the number of productive unique TCRs and subtracting the result from 1. Scalp TCRbeta sequences were cross-referenced with sorted blood CD4 and CD8 repertoires so that the CD4 or CD8 identity of scalp clones could be inferred. Imported from immuneACCESS, the table was reduced by TCRdb to in-frame sequences with V and J called. These copies leave out some clones; in studies compared against another copy, an unresolved V gene accounts for under half, and the cause of the remainder is not known. V, J and clone size derive from that table, while D and trimming were established from the DNA sequence. For this sample the table gives hundreds of thousands of clones, of which more than 30% were detected only once. The ten largest clones add up to around 0.48% of the sample.

Interpreted using the paper, the treatment or condition label stands for: oral pan-JAK inhibitor, 5-10 mg twice daily. From alopecia areata patients, peripheral blood was collected along with lesional scalp punch biopsies. PBMCs were isolated by density centrifugation and stained for CD3, CD4 and CD8, after which CD4+ and CD8+ T cells were sorted on a FACSAria. Overall study outcomes, separate from this receptor: Compared with normal scalp, lesional scalp, particularly in alopecia totalis/universalis, had higher clonality and more expanded CD8+ clones, which suggests antigenic drive. Shared TCR sequences between patients were less evident than in mice, which may be partly attributable to HLA diversity in the patient population. Scalp TCR repertoire analysis is complicated because resident alphabeta T cells in normal human skin are also sequenced, whereas mouse skin is dominated by gammadelta T cells. Many expanded lesional clones were found to persist in scalp and blood during tofacitinib treatment, and relapse after treatment cessation may be partly explained by this persistence. With tofacitinib, both scalp clonality and the number of expanded CD8+ clones among the top 100 scalp clones went down significantly. Because the treated cohort was small and included a single nonresponder, larger studies are needed to assess links between baseline CD8+ expansion and response.

This sequence originates from a human donor with alopecia areata. This sample comprised CD4+ T cells sorted from blood, obtained at approximately week 34, from a patient treated with tofacitinib. This receptor chain uses TRBV2 and TRBJ2-3; TRBD1 could be the D gene, as 6 bases match. The DNA sequence is TGTGCCAGCAACGAAGGGGGTCCAGGGCGAAGGGGCACAGATACGCAGTATTTT. This encodes CASNEGGPGRRGTDTQYF.